This is a list of T cell receptor beta chains from one sample in a study of cytomegalovirus exposure and HLA in healthy donors. This table comes from immunoSEQ multiplex PCR, and its TCRdb copy is limited to in-frame clones, with some not included. The sample lists 110,000 to 150,000 clones; 78% were seen once. The sample consisted of PBMCs. Every receptor here comes from a male donor in good health and CMV-seronegative. Each CDR3 is given with its conserved first and last residue. Fields, in order: clone size, CDR3 length, V gene, J gene, D gene, CDR3 DNA, CDR3 protein. D genes are given only for firm matches. Clone size is not always given. Where it is, it says once, few, many or a class for expanded clones.

clone_size: few; cdr3_length: 18; v_call: TRBV7-2; j_call: TRBJ1-5; d_call: TRBD1; cdr3_nt: TGTGCCAGCAGCTTAGACCCAGTCCGGGACAGAGGCAATCAGCCCCAGCATTTT; cdr3_aa: CASSLDPVRDRGNQPQHF
clone_size: NA; cdr3_length: 17; v_call: TRBV7-9; j_call: TRBJ2-5; d_call: TRBD2; cdr3_nt: TGTGCCAGCAGCCTCTCGGCAGCGGGGGGGCCCGAAGAGACCCAGTACTTC; cdr3_aa: CASSLSAAGGPEETQYF
clone_size: NA; cdr3_length: 14; v_call: TRBV6-1; j_call: TRBJ2-7; d_call: TRBD2; cdr3_nt: TGTGCCAGCAGCCCGGGAGGAGCTTCCTACGAGCAGTACTTC; cdr3_aa: CASSPGGASYEQYF
clone_size: few; cdr3_length: 14; v_call: TRBV10-3; j_call: TRBJ1-1; d_call: TRBD1; cdr3_nt: TGTGCCGTGCACACAGGGGACATGAACACTGAAGCTTTCTTT; cdr3_aa: CAVHTGDMNTEAFF
clone_size: NA; cdr3_length: 17; v_call: TRBV5-1; j_call: TRBJ1-1; d_call: TRBD1; cdr3_nt: TGCGCCAGCAGCTTGGCTTTTTCGGGACAGCAGAACACTGAAGCTTTCTTT; cdr3_aa: CASSLAFSGQQNTEAFF
clone_size: NA; cdr3_length: 14; v_call: TRBV18; j_call: TRBJ2-4; d_call: TRBD1; cdr3_nt: TGTGCCAGCTCACCCGGGACAGGAGTGGACATTCAGTACTTC; cdr3_aa: CASSPGTGVDIQYF
clone_size: NA; cdr3_length: 17; v_call: TRBV7-3; j_call: TRBJ2-2; d_call: TRBD2; cdr3_nt: TGTGCCAGCAGCTTAATTCCTGGACTAGCGGGAGCCGGGGAGCTGTTTTTT; cdr3_aa: CASSLIPGLAGAGELFF
clone_size: NA; cdr3_length: 14; v_call: TRBV7-7; j_call: TRBJ2-7; d_call: TRBD2; cdr3_nt: TGTGCTAGCAGCTTAATTACCAGGGAGGGCGAGCAGTACTTC; cdr3_aa: CASSLITREGEQYF
clone_size: NA; cdr3_length: 17; v_call: TRBV2; j_call: TRBJ2-5; d_call: TRBD2; cdr3_nt: TGTGCCAGCAGTGAATTCGAGCTAGCGGGGCACGGAGAGACCCAGTACTTC; cdr3_aa: CASSEFELAGHGETQYF
clone_size: NA; cdr3_length: 17; v_call: TRBV11-3; j_call: TRBJ2-2; d_call: NA; cdr3_nt: TGTGCCAGCAGCTTAGTGCTAGCGCATGCCAACACCGGGGAGCTGTTTTTT; cdr3_aa: CASSLVLAHANTGELFF
clone_size: NA; cdr3_length: 15; v_call: TRBV6-1; j_call: TRBJ2-7; d_call: NA; cdr3_nt: TGTGCCAGCTTACGTACCGACAGTCCAGGCTACGAGCAGTACTTC; cdr3_aa: CASLRTDSPGYEQYF
clone_size: NA; cdr3_length: 13; v_call: TRBV19; j_call: TRBJ1-5; d_call: TRBD1; cdr3_nt: TGTGCCAGTAGTATGACGACAGGGCAGCCCCAGCATTTT; cdr3_aa: CASSMTTGQPQHF
clone_size: NA; cdr3_length: 17; v_call: TRBV5-1; j_call: TRBJ1-1; d_call: TRBD1; cdr3_nt: TGCGCCAGCAGCTTAAGGGGACAGGGTGTTCGGAACACTGAAGCTTTCTTT; cdr3_aa: CASSLRGQGVRNTEAFF
clone_size: NA; cdr3_length: 14; v_call: TRBV5-1; j_call: TRBJ2-7; d_call: NA; cdr3_nt: TGCGCCAGCAGCTTGGAGGCAGGGGTCTACGAGCAGTACTTC; cdr3_aa: CASSLEAGVYEQYF
clone_size: few; cdr3_length: 12; v_call: TRBV29-1; j_call: TRBJ2-7; d_call: NA; cdr3_nt: TGCAGCGTTGCACCCCCGGCCTACGAGCAGTACTTC; cdr3_aa: CSVAPPAYEQYF
clone_size: NA; cdr3_length: 15; v_call: TRBV18; j_call: TRBJ2-1; d_call: TRBD2; cdr3_nt: TGTGCCAGCTCACCAGTTCTAGCGGGGTACAATGAGCAGTTCTTC; cdr3_aa: CASSPVLAGYNEQFF
clone_size: NA; cdr3_length: 15; v_call: TRBV5-1; j_call: TRBJ2-1; d_call: TRBD1; cdr3_nt: TGCGCCAGCAGCAAGGCCGGGACAGGAAACAATGAGCAGTTCTTC; cdr3_aa: CASSKAGTGNNEQFF
clone_size: NA; cdr3_length: 14; v_call: TRBV7-9; j_call: TRBJ1-1; d_call: NA; cdr3_nt: TGTGCCAGCAGCTTCCCGGCGGGGAGCACTGAAGCTTTCTTT; cdr3_aa: CASSFPAGSTEAFF
clone_size: NA; cdr3_length: 13; v_call: TRBV2; j_call: TRBJ1-2; d_call: TRBD1; cdr3_nt: TGTGCCAGCAGTGAACACAGGGGAAATGGCTACACCTTC; cdr3_aa: CASSEHRGNGYTF
clone_size: NA; cdr3_length: 16; v_call: TRBV5-4; j_call: TRBJ1-4; d_call: NA; cdr3_nt: TGTGCCAGCAGTTCCCCCGGGGGGGTTGGATCGGGAAAACTGTTTTTT; cdr3_aa: CASSSPGGVGSGKLFF
clone_size: once; cdr3_length: 17; v_call: TRBV4-2; j_call: TRBJ2-1; d_call: TRBD2; cdr3_nt: TGTGCCAGCAGCCAAGTAACGACTAGCGGGAGGTCGCCTGAGCAGTTCTTC; cdr3_aa: CASSQVTTSGRSPEQFF
clone_size: NA; cdr3_length: 15; v_call: TRBV5-8; j_call: TRBJ1-6; d_call: TRBD1; cdr3_nt: TGTGCCAGCAGCTTGGGGGACAGGGAAAATTCACCCCTCCACTTT; cdr3_aa: CASSLGDRENSPLHF
clone_size: NA; cdr3_length: 14; v_call: TRBV12-5; j_call: TRBJ1-5; d_call: TRBD1; cdr3_nt: TGTGCTAGTGGTTTGGGACAGGGGAATCAGCCCCAGCATTTT; cdr3_aa: CASGLGQGNQPQHF
clone_size: NA; cdr3_length: 15; v_call: TRBV30; j_call: TRBJ2-1; d_call: TRBD2; cdr3_nt: TGTGCCTGGTTAGAACCTAGCGGGGTCTACAATGAGCAGTTCTTC; cdr3_aa: CAWLEPSGVYNEQFF
clone_size: NA; cdr3_length: 17; v_call: TRBV6-1; j_call: TRBJ1-1; d_call: NA; cdr3_nt: TGTGCCAGCAGTGGCGTCCTCGGTGGGAGGGTGAACACTGAAGCTTTCTTT; cdr3_aa: CASSGVLGGRVNTEAFF
clone_size: NA; cdr3_length: 15; v_call: TRBV6-6; j_call: TRBJ2-5; d_call: TRBD2; cdr3_nt: TGTGCCAGCAGGGGACTAGCGGGGGACCAAGAGACCCAGTACTTC; cdr3_aa: CASRGLAGDQETQYF
clone_size: NA; cdr3_length: 16; v_call: TRBV9; j_call: TRBJ2-1; d_call: TRBD2; cdr3_nt: TGTGCCAGCAGCGGAAATAGCGGGAGCTCCTACAATGAGCAGTTCTTC; cdr3_aa: CASSGNSGSSYNEQFF
clone_size: few; cdr3_length: 11; v_call: TRBV20-1; j_call: TRBJ2-7; d_call: NA; cdr3_nt: TGCAGTGCTAGAGATCAAGCGGGGCAGTACTTC; cdr3_aa: CSARDQAGQYF
clone_size: NA; cdr3_length: 20; v_call: TRBV4-1; j_call: TRBJ2-6; d_call: TRBD1; cdr3_nt: TGCGCCAGCAGCCAAGTTCGCGGACAGGGTGGCTTCCCCGGGGCCAACGTCCTGACTTTC; cdr3_aa: CASSQVRGQGGFPGANVLTF
clone_size: NA; cdr3_length: 13; v_call: TRBV7-2; j_call: TRBJ2-7; d_call: TRBD2; cdr3_nt: TGTGCCAGCAGCACGGGACTAGCAACCGAGCAGTACTTC; cdr3_aa: CASSTGLATEQYF
clone_size: NA; cdr3_length: 14; v_call: TRBV6-6; j_call: TRBJ1-2; d_call: NA; cdr3_nt: TGTGCCAGCAGCACAACAGGTATCGGGTATGGCTACCCCTTC; cdr3_aa: CASSTTGIGYGYPF
clone_size: NA; cdr3_length: 17; v_call: TRBV7-2; j_call: TRBJ1-4; d_call: NA; cdr3_nt: TGTGCCAGCAGCCGCACGGGGGGCGGGGGGGCTAATGAAAAACTGTTTTTT; cdr3_aa: CASSRTGGGGANEKLFF
clone_size: NA; cdr3_length: 13; v_call: TRBV5-6; j_call: TRBJ1-1; d_call: NA; cdr3_nt: TGTGCCAGCAGCTTGCCGGGGGTCACTGAAGCTTTCTTT; cdr3_aa: CASSLPGVTEAFF
clone_size: NA; cdr3_length: 17; v_call: TRBV19; j_call: TRBJ2-2; d_call: TRBD2; cdr3_nt: TGTGCCAGTAGTTGGACTAGCGGGGGGGCGAAGGTCGGGGAGCTGTTTTTT; cdr3_aa: CASSWTSGGAKVGELFF
clone_size: NA; cdr3_length: 12; v_call: TRBV7-9; j_call: TRBJ2-5; d_call: NA; cdr3_nt: TGTGCCAGCAGCTTACGGGGGGAGACCCAGTACTTC; cdr3_aa: CASSLRGETQYF
clone_size: once; cdr3_length: 15; v_call: TRBV11-1; j_call: TRBJ2-5; d_call: TRBD2; cdr3_nt: TGTGCCAGCAGCCAGTCGGGGGGGCGGGGGGAGACCCAGTACTTC; cdr3_aa: CASSQSGGRGETQYF
clone_size: NA; cdr3_length: 12; v_call: TRBV30; j_call: TRBJ2-1; d_call: NA; cdr3_nt: TGTGCCTGGAGTCCCTCGCGGGGTGAGCAGTTCTTC; cdr3_aa: CAWSPSRGEQFF
clone_size: NA; cdr3_length: 15; v_call: TRBV5-1; j_call: TRBJ2-2; d_call: TRBD2; cdr3_nt: TGCGCCAGCAGGTTTGCTAGCGGGAACACCGGGGAGCTGTTTTTT; cdr3_aa: CASRFASGNTGELFF
clone_size: NA; cdr3_length: 16; v_call: TRBV15; j_call: TRBJ1-6; d_call: TRBD1; cdr3_nt: TGTGCCACCAGGCGTAGACAGGGGGATTTGAATTCACCCCTCCACTTT; cdr3_aa: CATRRRQGDLNSPLHF
clone_size: NA; cdr3_length: 14; v_call: TRBV27; j_call: TRBJ2-7; d_call: NA; cdr3_nt: TGTGCCAGCAGTTTAGGAGGGCTAGCGAGCGAGCAGTACTTC; cdr3_aa: CASSLGGLASEQYF
clone_size: NA; cdr3_length: 15; v_call: TRBV6-5; j_call: TRBJ1-3; d_call: NA; cdr3_nt: TGTGCCAGCAGTTACTCCGCCAGGGCTGGAAACACCATATATTTT; cdr3_aa: CASSYSARAGNTIYF
clone_size: NA; cdr3_length: 13; v_call: TRBV29-1; j_call: TRBJ2-7; d_call: NA; cdr3_nt: TGCAGCGTTCTGACAGGTAACTCCTACGAGCAGTACTTC; cdr3_aa: CSVLTGNSYEQYF
clone_size: once; cdr3_length: 15; v_call: TRBV5-4; j_call: TRBJ2-2; d_call: TRBD1; cdr3_nt: TGTGCCAGCAGCTTACAGGGGGCGGACACCGGGGAGCTGTTTTTT; cdr3_aa: CASSLQGADTGELFF
clone_size: NA; cdr3_length: 13; v_call: TRBV7-2; j_call: TRBJ2-3; d_call: NA; cdr3_nt: TGTGCCAGCAGCTTCGTCGTCTCAGATACGCAGTATTTT; cdr3_aa: CASSFVVSDTQYF
clone_size: NA; cdr3_length: 13; v_call: TRBV2; j_call: TRBJ1-5; d_call: NA; cdr3_nt: TGTGCCAGCAGACTCCTTAGCAATCAGCCCCAGCATTTT; cdr3_aa: CASRLLSNQPQHF
clone_size: NA; cdr3_length: 15; v_call: TRBV19; j_call: TRBJ1-5; d_call: TRBD1; cdr3_nt: TGTGCCAGTAGTATTGAACAGGGGTTTTTAGGTCCCCAGCATTTT; cdr3_aa: CASSIEQGFLGPQHF
clone_size: NA; cdr3_length: 15; v_call: TRBV5-6; j_call: TRBJ2-7; d_call: TRBD2; cdr3_nt: TGTGCCAGCAGCTTGGTTGGGCTAGCGGGAGGCGAGCAGTACTTC; cdr3_aa: CASSLVGLAGGEQYF